The entry below gives a single T cell receptor (beta chain) sequence along with its context. Its target is unknown. This sample was included in a study of cytomegalovirus exposure and HLA in healthy donors. Study-wide results and caveats: Some segments of the V type, notably TRBV6-2 and TRBV6-3, were excluded as indistinguishable. One later analysis reportedly identified an Asian-associated ancestry cluster that showed fewer N-insertions than the roughly 640-donor mean. Many donors shared some public TCRs, even though most TCR sequences were rare.

60 Vbeta and 13 Jbeta primers were used in PCR. Using immunoSEQ multiplex PCR, the repertoire was profiled, and TCRdb retains in-frame clones only, with some absent. This table holds about 110,000 clones, over 60% found once. Trimming cost V 5 bases and J 2 bases; bases outside gene matches: 3. This CDR3 region has 15 residues. Germline values: CDR1 MGHDK, CDR2 SYGVNS. Sequencing used PBMCs. The TCR comes from a male donor in good health and CMV-seronegative. The chain has TRBV25-1 and TRBJ2-1; 10 nucleotides line up with TRBD2. CDR3 protein: CASSRTSGAYNEQFF. The DNA of the CDR3 is TGTGCCAGCAGTCGGACTAGCGGTGCCTACAATGAGCAGTTCTTC.